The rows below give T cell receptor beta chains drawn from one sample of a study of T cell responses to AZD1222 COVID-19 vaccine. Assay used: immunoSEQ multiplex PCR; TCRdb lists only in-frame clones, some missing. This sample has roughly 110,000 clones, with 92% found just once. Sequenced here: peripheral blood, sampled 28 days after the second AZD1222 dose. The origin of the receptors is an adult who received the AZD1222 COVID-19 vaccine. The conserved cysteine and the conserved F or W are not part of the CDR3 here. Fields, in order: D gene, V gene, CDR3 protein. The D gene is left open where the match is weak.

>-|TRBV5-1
ASSLNRGGEKLF
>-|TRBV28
ASSLFGEQF
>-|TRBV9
ASTYELNTEAF
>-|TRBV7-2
ASSPGRLGGQETQY
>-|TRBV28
ASSLSPGEPWRTEAF
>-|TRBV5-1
ASSFIRNEKLF
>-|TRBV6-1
ASSGQIFLMRSPLH
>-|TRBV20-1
SARGGETQY
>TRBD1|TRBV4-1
ASSQVKDRVVSNEQF
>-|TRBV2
ASRLDGSYGYT
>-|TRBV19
ASNSKGTEAYGYT
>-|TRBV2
ASSVQGPLRNQPQH
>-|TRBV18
ASSLVVSGARNEQF
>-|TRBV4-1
AVGSRKYVT
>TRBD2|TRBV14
ASRTSGRGYEQY
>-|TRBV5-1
ASSPGQSGNTIY
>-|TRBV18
ASSPRGGGNEKLF
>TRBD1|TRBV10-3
AISEGDRGRGTQY
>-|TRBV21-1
ASSTRDRPIMRYGYT
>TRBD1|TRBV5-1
ASSSGQGNTIY
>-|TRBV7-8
ASSIDARGANVLT
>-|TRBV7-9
ASSSHPGGSSYEQY
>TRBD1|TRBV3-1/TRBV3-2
ASSPPGQQETQY
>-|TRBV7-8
ASSLEGGRNQPQH
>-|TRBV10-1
ASSESKSRTKKGSTEAF
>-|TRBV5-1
ASSLEPGRTGELF
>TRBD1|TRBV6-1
ASSDRDRDSPLH
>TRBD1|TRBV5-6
ASTPWTGHGYT
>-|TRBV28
ASNYQTGPAF
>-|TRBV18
ASSPKSDSYEQY
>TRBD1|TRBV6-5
ASRAGTVNTEAF
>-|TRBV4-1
ASSHRVLRVEGTPYEQY
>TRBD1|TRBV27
ASSRTGGTYEQY
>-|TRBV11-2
ASSLERHQPQH
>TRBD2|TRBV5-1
ASSSGTSGNNEQF
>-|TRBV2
ASGEGGGEQF
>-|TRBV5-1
ASRFGGTDTQY
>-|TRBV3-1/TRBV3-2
ASSQGWGGGNQPQH
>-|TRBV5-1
ASSLGTQGGYGYT
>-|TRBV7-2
ASSPQGAYEQY
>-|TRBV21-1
ASSKARQGWYTEAF
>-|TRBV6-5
ASSYSIGESYEQY
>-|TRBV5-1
ASSLVGLATNEKLF
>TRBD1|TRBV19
ASSATGTAYYGYT
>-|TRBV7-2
ASSLDGRGGNTIY
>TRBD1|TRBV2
ASSISGQPTDYGYT
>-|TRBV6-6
ASSDDRSLDEQY
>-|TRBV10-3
AITEDRGGYEQY
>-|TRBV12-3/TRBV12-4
ASSSLGKGKAF
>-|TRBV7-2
ASSLTGLRLSSYNSPLH